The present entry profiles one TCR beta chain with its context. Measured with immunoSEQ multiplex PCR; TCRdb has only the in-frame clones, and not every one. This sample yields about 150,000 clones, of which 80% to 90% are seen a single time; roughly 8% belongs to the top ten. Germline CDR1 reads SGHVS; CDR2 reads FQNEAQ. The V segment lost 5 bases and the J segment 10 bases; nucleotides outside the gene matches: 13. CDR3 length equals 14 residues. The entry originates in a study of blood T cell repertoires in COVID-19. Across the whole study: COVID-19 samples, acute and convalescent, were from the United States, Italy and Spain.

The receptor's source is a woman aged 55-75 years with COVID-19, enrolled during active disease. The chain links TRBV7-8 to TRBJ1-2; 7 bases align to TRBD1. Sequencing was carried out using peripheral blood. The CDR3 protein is CASSATTGMIDYTF. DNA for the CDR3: TGTGCCAGCAGCGCGACGACAGGGATGATCGACTACACCTTC.